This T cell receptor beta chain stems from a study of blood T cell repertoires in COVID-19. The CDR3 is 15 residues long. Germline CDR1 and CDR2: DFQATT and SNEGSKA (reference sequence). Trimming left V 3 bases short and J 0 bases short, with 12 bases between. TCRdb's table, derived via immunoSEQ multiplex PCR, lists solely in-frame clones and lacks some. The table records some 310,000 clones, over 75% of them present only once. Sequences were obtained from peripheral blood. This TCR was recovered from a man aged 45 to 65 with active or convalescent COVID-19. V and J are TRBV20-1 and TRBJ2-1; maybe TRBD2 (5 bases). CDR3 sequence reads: CSASNPADSYNEQFF. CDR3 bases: TGCAGTGCTAGTAATCCAGCGGACTCCTACAATGAGCAGTTCTTC.